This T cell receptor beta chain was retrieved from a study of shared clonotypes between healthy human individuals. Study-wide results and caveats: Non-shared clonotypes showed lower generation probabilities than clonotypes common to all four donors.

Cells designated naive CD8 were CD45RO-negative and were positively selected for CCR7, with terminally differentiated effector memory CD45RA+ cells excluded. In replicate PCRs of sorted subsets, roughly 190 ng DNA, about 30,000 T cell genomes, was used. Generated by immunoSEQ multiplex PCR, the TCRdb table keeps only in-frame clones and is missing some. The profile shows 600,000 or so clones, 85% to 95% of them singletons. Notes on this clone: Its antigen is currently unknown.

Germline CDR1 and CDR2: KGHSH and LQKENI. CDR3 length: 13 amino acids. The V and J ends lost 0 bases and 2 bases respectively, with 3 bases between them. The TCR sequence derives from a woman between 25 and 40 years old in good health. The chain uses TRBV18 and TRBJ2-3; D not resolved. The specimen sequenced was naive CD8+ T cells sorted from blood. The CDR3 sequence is CASSPPATDTQYF. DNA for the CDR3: TGTGCCAGCTCACCACCGGCCACAGATACGCAGTATTTT. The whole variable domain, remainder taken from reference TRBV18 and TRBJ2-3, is NAGVMQNPRHLVRRRGQEARLRCSPMKGHSHVYWYRQLPEEGLKFMVYLQKENIIDESGMPKERFSAEFPKEGPSILRIQQVVRGDSAAYFCASSPPATDTQYFGPGTRLTVL.